Sequencing of this TCR beta chain was carried out in a study of T cells in Graves' hyperthyroidism and ophthalmopathy. Findings and limits, study-wide: Most expanded thyroid clonotypes above 0.001 also appeared in blood.

For this clonotype: What it binds is not known.

V was clipped by 1 base and J by 9 bases, with 16 bases between them. This CDR3 comprises 14 residues. Germline CDR1 is GTSNPN and CDR2 is SVGIG (reference sequence). Amplified TCR beta CDR3 regions came from RNA transcripts. When the TCR CDR3 underwent first-round RT-PCR, the HTBI primer set was used. TCRdb re-analysed the multiplex PCR reads in MiXCR, keeping a single row per CDR3 protein. The sample consists of some 690,000 distinct CDR3 sequences, 15% to 20% of them appearing once. The receptor was derived from a man aged 50 to 59 with Graves' hyperthyroidism. Material: blood. The V gene is TRBV30, the J gene TRBJ2-1; either TRBD1 or TRBD2 may supply D (5 bases each). The CDR3 spells CAWSDWGYRGEQFF. As DNA, the CDR3 is TGTGCCTGGAGTGACTGGGGGTATAGGGGTGAGCAGTTCTTC.